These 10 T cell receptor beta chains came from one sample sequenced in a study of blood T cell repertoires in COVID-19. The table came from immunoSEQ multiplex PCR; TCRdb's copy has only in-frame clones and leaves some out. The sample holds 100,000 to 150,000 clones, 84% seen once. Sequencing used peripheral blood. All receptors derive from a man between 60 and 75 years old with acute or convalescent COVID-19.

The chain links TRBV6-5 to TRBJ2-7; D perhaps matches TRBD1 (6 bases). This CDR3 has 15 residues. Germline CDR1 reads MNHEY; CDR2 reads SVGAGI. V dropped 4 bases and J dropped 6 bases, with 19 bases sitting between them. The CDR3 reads CASSSLLTGISEQYF. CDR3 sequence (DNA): TGTGCCAGCAGTTCCTTACTTACAGGGATCTCCGAGCAGTACTTC.

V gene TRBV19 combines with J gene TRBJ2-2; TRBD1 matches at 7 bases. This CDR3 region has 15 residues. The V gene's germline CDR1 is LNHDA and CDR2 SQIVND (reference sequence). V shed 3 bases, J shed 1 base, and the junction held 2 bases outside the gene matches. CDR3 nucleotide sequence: TGTGCCAGTAGTATCGGACAGGAGAACACCGGGGAGCTGTTTTTT. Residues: CASSIGQENTGELFF. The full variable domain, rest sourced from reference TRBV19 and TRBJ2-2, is DGGITQSPKYLFRKEGQNVTLSCEQNLNHDAMYWYRQDPGQGLRLIYYSQIVNDFQKGDIAEGYSVSREKKESFPLTVTSAQKNPTAFYLCASSIGQENTGELFFGEGSRLTVL.

In DNA, the CDR3 is TGTGCCAGCAGTTTCGGACAGGGTACTATCGGGAATTCACCCCTCCACTTT. Protein: CASSFGQGTIGNSPLHF. The rearrangement joins TRBV27 to TRBJ1-6, with TRBD1 matching 8 bases. CDR1 is MNHEY and CDR2 is SMNVEV in the germline V gene (reference sequence). V was clipped by 3 bases and J by 7 bases; unmatched bases: 11. The CDR3 is 17 amino acids.

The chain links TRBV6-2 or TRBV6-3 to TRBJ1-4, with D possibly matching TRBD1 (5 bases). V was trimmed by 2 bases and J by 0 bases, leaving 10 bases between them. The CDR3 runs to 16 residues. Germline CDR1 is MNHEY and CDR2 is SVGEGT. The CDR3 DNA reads TGTGCCAGCAGTTACAGCCAGGGTGCAACTAATGAAAAACTGTTTTTT. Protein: CASSYSQGATNEKLFF.

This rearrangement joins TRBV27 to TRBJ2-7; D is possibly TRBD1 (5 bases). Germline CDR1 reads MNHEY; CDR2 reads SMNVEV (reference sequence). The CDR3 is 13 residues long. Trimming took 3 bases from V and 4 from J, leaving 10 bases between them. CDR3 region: CASSFRQGYEQYF. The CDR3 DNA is TGTGCCAGCAGTTTCCGGCAGGGATACGAGCAGTACTTC.

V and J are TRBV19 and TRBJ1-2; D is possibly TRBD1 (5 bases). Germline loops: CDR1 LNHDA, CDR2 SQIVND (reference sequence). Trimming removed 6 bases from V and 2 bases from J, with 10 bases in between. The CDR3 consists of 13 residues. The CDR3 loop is CASRTTENYGYTF. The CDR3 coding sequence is TGTGCCAGTAGGACGACAGAGAACTATGGCTACACCTTC.

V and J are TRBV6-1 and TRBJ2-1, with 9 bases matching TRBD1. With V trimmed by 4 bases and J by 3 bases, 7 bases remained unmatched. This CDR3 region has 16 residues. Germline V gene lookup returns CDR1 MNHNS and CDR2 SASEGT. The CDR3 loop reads CASSVGQGQGYNEQFF. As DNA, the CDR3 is TGTGCCAGCAGTGTGGGACAGGGACAAGGCTACAATGAGCAGTTCTTC.

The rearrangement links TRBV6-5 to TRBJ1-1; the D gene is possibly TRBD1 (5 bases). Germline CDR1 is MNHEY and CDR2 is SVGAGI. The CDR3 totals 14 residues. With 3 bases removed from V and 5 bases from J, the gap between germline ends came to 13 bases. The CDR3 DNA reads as TGTGCCAGCAGTTATCGGGGGGGTCGGACTGAAGCTTTCTTT. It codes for CASSYRGGRTEAFF.

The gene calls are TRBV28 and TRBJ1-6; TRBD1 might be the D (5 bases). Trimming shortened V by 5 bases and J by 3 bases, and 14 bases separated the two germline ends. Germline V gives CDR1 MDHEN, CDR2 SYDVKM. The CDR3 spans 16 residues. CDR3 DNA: TGTGCCAGCAGTATCGCTGGGGCCAGCTATAATTCACCCCTCCACTTT. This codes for CASSIAGASYNSPLHF.

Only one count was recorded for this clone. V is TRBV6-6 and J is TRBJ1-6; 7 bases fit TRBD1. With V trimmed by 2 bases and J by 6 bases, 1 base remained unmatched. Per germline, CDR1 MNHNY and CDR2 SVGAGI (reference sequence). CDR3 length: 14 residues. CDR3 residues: CASSYHRGNSPLHF. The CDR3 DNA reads TGTGCCAGCAGTTACCACAGGGGTAATTCACCCCTCCACTTT.